The present entry profiles one TCR beta chain with its context. Its antigen is undetermined. Samples were taken several times over chemoradiotherapy. The sample comes from a study of chemoradiotherapy in HPV16-positive cancers. Study conclusions and caveats: During treatment, candidate HPV-specific clones and E7-related motifs expanded in tumor.

Clones were read by immunoSEQ multiplex PCR, and TCRdb kept only the in-frame ones, dropping some. The table shows 25,000 to 35,000 clones, with about 90% occurring only once. Trimming shortened V by 7 bases and J by 5 bases, and 17 bases separated the two germline ends. CDR1 and CDR2 (germline): MNHEY, SVGAGI. The CDR3 has 14 residues. The sequences come from blood, collected from a patient who underwent chemoradiotherapy. The TCR comes from a human donor with HPV-associated anogenital cancer. The J gene is TRBJ2-5, the V gene TRBV6-5, with D possibly TRBD2 on 6 matching bases. The CDR3 spells CASTSEGGRETQYF. The CDR3 region has the DNA TGTGCCAGCACCTCAGAGGGAGGAAGGGAGACCCAGTACTTC.